A selection of T cell receptor beta chains follows, all from one sample in a study of molecular identifiers for immune sequencing clone quantification. TCRdb ran MiXCR on the PCR reads and lists one entry per CDR3 protein. The profile shows around 300,000 distinct CDR3 sequences, roughly 24% of them singletons. The sample comprised naive CD8+ T cells from blood, with Jurkat cell RNA spiked in. These TCRs come from a human donor in good health. Some libraries in this study had Jurkat cell RNA spiked in. The CDR3 runs from the conserved cysteine through the conserved F or W. D genes are given only for firm matches. Size is stated for part of the rows, as once, few or many counts, or as a class when the clone is expanded.

V	D	size	J	CDR3	DNA
TRBV12-3/TRBV12-4	TRBD1	many	TRBJ1-1	CASSGTALNTEAFF	TGTGCCAGCAGTGGGACAGCCTTGAACACTGAAGCTTTCTTT
TRBV20-1	-	few	TRBJ2-3	CSARGTASSTDTQYF	TGCAGTGCTAGAGGGACAGCCTCTAGCACAGATACGCAGTATTTT
TRBV7-9	-	many	TRBJ2-3	CASSSLQTPETDTQYF	TGTGCCAGCAGCTCCCTCCAGACTCCAGAGACAGATACGCAGTATTTT
TRBV9	-	many	TRBJ2-6	CASSVVAPSSGANVLTF	TGTGCCAGCAGCGTAGTGGCACCAAGCTCTGGGGCCAACGTCCTGACTTTC
TRBV4-1	-	few	TRBJ2-7	CASSHLSTGNYEQYF	TGCGCCAGCAGCCACCTTTCGACGGGGAACTACGAGCAGTACTTC
TRBV29-1	TRBD1	many	TRBJ1-5	CSVDSTGQGWDQPQHF	TGCAGCGTCGACTCGACTGGACAGGGATGGGATCAGCCCCAGCATTTT
TRBV4-1	TRBD1	-	TRBJ1-5	CASRETGGSYQPQHF	TGCGCCAGCAGGGAAACAGGGGGAAGTTATCAGCCCCAGCATTTT
TRBV7-8	TRBD1	-	TRBJ1-4	CASSLGGGDSNEKLFF	TGTGCCAGCAGCTTAGGGGGGGGGGACAGCAATGAAAAACTGTTTTTT
TRBV9	TRBD1	few	TRBJ2-7	CASSPGQGQDEQYF	TGTGCCAGCAGCCCCGGACAGGGGCAGGACGAGCAGTACTTC
TRBV29-1	-	many	TRBJ2-7	CSVEAMEGPSEQYF	TGCAGCGTTGAAGCTATGGAGGGCCCGAGCGAGCAGTACTTC
TRBV12-3/TRBV12-4	TRBD1	many	TRBJ1-1	CASSLVGQGAGTEAFF	TGTGCCAGCAGCTTAGTGGGGCAGGGGGCGGGAACTGAAGCTTTCTTT
TRBV7-2	-	many	TRBJ2-4	CASSSSVAKNIQYF	TGTGCCAGCAGTTCTTCTGTAGCCAAAAACATTCAGTACTTC
TRBV20-1	-	-	TRBJ1-2	CSAPHPSNYGYTF	TGCAGTGCTCCGCATCCTTCGAACTATGGCTACACCTTC
TRBV6-1	-	-	TRBJ1-5	CASSEEQPQHF	TGTGCCAGCAGTGAAGAACAGCCCCAGCATTTT
TRBV20-1	TRBD1	-	TRBJ2-7	CSARGTGIGLGQYF	TGCAGTGCTAGAGGGACAGGGATCGGTTTGGGGCAGTACTTC
TRBV3-1	-	-	TRBJ2-3	CASSQETHTDTQYF	TGTGCCAGCAGCCAAGAGACCCACACAGATACGCAGTATTTT
TRBV18	TRBD1	few	TRBJ2-2	CASSPPRGQTTGELFF	TGTGCCAGCTCACCCCCCCGGGGACAGACCACCGGGGAGCTGTTTTTT
TRBV28	TRBD1	many	TRBJ2-3	CASSDLGQGAGDTQYF	TGTGCCAGCAGTGACCTGGGACAGGGGGCCGGAGATACGCAGTATTTT
TRBV27	-	few	TRBJ1-6	CASSRDDNSPLHF	TGTGCCAGCAGTCGCGATGATAATTCACCCCTCCACTTT
TRBV29-1	-	many	TRBJ2-5	CSVEGEWDRQETQYF	TGCAGCGTTGAGGGAGAATGGGATCGGCAAGAGACCCAGTACTTC
TRBV5-1	TRBD1	-	TRBJ2-3	CASSIRDRGATDTQYF	TGCGCCAGCAGCATCCGGGACAGGGGGGCTACAGATACGCAGTATTTT
TRBV4-2	-	-	TRBJ2-7	CASSAGTSNEQYF	TGTGCCAGCAGCGCCGGGACTTCCAACGAGCAGTACTTC
TRBV3-1	-	few	TRBJ1-4	CASSQGFGGPTNEKLFF	TGTGCCAGCAGCCAAGGATTTGGGGGCCCAACTAATGAAAAACTGTTTTTT
TRBV24-1	-	-	TRBJ1-1	CATSDPDTNTEAFF	TGTGCCACCAGTGACCCTGACACGAACACTGAAGCTTTCTTT
TRBV6-5	TRBD1	-	TRBJ1-5	CAPLQGPGQPQHF	TGTGCCCCCCTACAGGGGCCCGGGCAGCCCCAGCATTTT
TRBV6-5	-	-	TRBJ2-7	CASSYSARTEQYF	TGTGCCAGCAGTTACTCAGCGCGTACCGAGCAGTACTTC
TRBV7-9	TRBD1	many	TRBJ1-5	CASSPRTGGDKGEPQHF	TGTGCCAGCAGCCCTAGGACAGGGGGCGACAAAGGTGAACCCCAGCATTTT
TRBV4-1	-	-	TRBJ2-7	CASSQDVASYEQYF	TGCGCCAGCAGCCAAGATGTGGCCTCCTACGAGCAGTACTTC
TRBV9	TRBD2	-	TRBJ2-3	CASSFSGAPGDTQYF	TGTGCCAGCAGCTTTAGCGGGGCTCCGGGAGATACGCAGTATTTT
TRBV13	-	few	TRBJ2-6	CASSPQAVGSGANVLTF	TGTGCCAGCAGCCCACAGGCGGTAGGTTCTGGGGCCAACGTCCTGACTTTC
TRBV20-1	-	-	TRBJ2-1	CGARVDTYYNEQFF	TGCGGTGCTAGAGTTGATACCTACTACAATGAGCAGTTCTTC
TRBV12-3/TRBV12-4	-	many	TRBJ1-3	CASRSGNTIYF	TGTGCCAGCAGATCTGGAAACACCATATATTTT
TRBV20-1	-	-	TRBJ2-2	CSARVSRELFF	TGCAGTGCCAGAGTCTCCAGGGAGCTGTTTTTT
TRBV12-3/TRBV12-4	-	-	TRBJ2-5	CASSSLGNQETQYF	TGTGCCAGCAGTTCGTTGGGAAATCAAGAGACCCAGTACTTC
TRBV28	-	many	TRBJ2-5	CASSLLDGQETQYF	TGTGCCAGCAGTTTATTAGACGGTCAAGAGACCCAGTACTTC
TRBV7-9	-	-	TRBJ1-4	CASSQNDGKLFF	TGTGCCAGCAGCCAAAACGACGGAAAACTGTTTTTT
TRBV19	TRBD2	few	TRBJ2-4	CASSPGLSPYGIQYF	TGTGCCAGTAGTCCGGGACTATCCCCTTATGGCATTCAGTACTTC
TRBV19	-	few	TRBJ1-4	CASSIGAATNEKLFF	TGTGCCAGTAGTATAGGGGCTGCAACTAATGAAAAACTGTTTTTT
TRBV4-1	-	-	TRBJ2-1	CASSQDLRVDEQFF	TGCGCCAGCAGCCAAGATCTGAGGGTCGATGAGCAGTTCTTC
TRBV6-2/TRBV6-3	TRBD1	-	TRBJ1-5	CASSYTDRGTPQHF	TGTGCCAGCAGTTACACCGACAGGGGGACGCCCCAGCATTTT
TRBV9	TRBD2	-	TRBJ2-7	CASSPSGGPSYEQYF	TGTGCCAGCAGCCCGAGCGGGGGACCCTCCTACGAGCAGTACTTC
TRBV6-1	-	few	TRBJ2-5	CASISPNQETQYF	TGTGCCAGCATTAGTCCCAACCAAGAGACCCAGTACTTC
TRBV20-1	TRBD2	few	TRBJ2-1	CSASDSGSFDEQFF	TGCAGTGCTTCCGATAGCGGGAGTTTCGATGAGCAGTTCTTC
TRBV7-9	-	-	TRBJ2-6	CASSLGPSGANVLTF	TGTGCCAGCAGCTTAGGTCCTTCTGGGGCCAACGTCCTGACTTTC
TRBV9	TRBD2	few	TRBJ2-3	CASSVAAGGTTDTQYF	TGTGCCAGCAGCGTAGCAGCGGGAGGCACCACAGATACGCAGTATTTT
TRBV27	-	-	TRBJ1-2	CASSLNPVDNYGYTF	TGTGCCAGCAGTTTAAACCCAGTGGATAACTATGGCTACACCTTC
TRBV6-5	TRBD1	few	TRBJ2-1	CASRSGTVQFF	TGTGCCAGCAGGTCCGGGACAGTCCAGTTCTTC
TRBV7-9	-	many	TRBJ2-7	CASSLASRYEQYF	TGTGCCAGCAGCTTAGCGTCCCGCTACGAGCAGTACTTC
TRBV6-2/TRBV6-3	-	-	TRBJ2-7	CASRDFTYGQYF	TGTGCCAGCAGGGACTTTACCTACGGGCAGTACTTC
TRBV6-5	-	-	TRBJ2-6	CASSYRGRANVLTF	TGTGCCAGCAGTTACAGGGGTAGGGCCAACGTCCTGACTTTC
TRBV5-1	-	-	TRBJ2-5	CASSLKYYREVQETQYF	TGCGCCAGCAGCTTGAAATACTACAGGGAAGTACAAGAGACCCAGTACTTC
TRBV2	-	-	TRBJ2-7	CASSEEQGYEQYF	TGTGCCAGCAGTGAAGAGCAAGGCTACGAGCAGTACTTC
TRBV5-4	TRBD2	many	TRBJ2-7	CASSAGTSVYEQYF	TGTGCCAGCAGCGCCGGGACTAGCGTCTACGAGCAGTACTTC
TRBV7-9	-	many	TRBJ2-3	CASCSAITDTQYF	TGTGCCAGCTGCTCGGCAATTACAGATACGCAGTATTTT
TRBV4-3	-	-	TRBJ2-2	CASSQDMGAPHTGALFF	TGCGCCAGCAGCCAAGATATGGGGGCCCCGCACACCGGGGCGCTGTTTTTT
TRBV7-9	-	many	TRBJ2-1	CASVPSSYNEQFF	TGTGCCAGCGTCCCGAGCTCCTACAATGAGCAGTTCTTC
TRBV4-3	TRBD2	-	TRBJ2-7	CASSQDRRTSGGEQYF	TGCGCCAGCAGCCAAGATCGGAGGACTAGCGGGGGCGAGCAGTACTTC
TRBV12-3/TRBV12-4	-	few	TRBJ2-1	CASSFLLYGGVSYNEQFF	TGTGCCAGCAGTTTCTTATTATATGGCGGCGTCTCCTACAATGAGCAGTTCTTC